This record covers a single T cell receptor beta chain. Data came from immunoSEQ multiplex PCR; TCRdb stores just in-frame clones and leaves some out. The data show under 55,000 clones, roughly four fifths seen once. Germline V gene sequence: CDR1 LGHNA, CDR2 YNFKEQ. V lost 1 base and J 8 bases, leaving 14 bases between the germline ends. The CDR3 loop spans 14 amino acids. The sample comes from a study of OX40 agonist ivuxolimab in advanced cancers. V gene TRBV4-2 combines with J gene TRBJ1-2; D remains ambiguous. Source: CD4+ or CD8+ T cells sorted from blood, taken in a trial of the OX40 agonist ivuxolimab. The TCR originated in an adult with an advanced solid tumor such as melanoma, head and neck, liver or kidney cancer. The CDR3 DNA reads as TGTGCCAGCAGCCAAGTAGCGGCAGAGGGAGGCTACACCTTC. This gives the protein CASSQVAAEGGYTF.